Sequencing of this T cell receptor (beta chain) was carried out in a study of OX40 agonist ivuxolimab in advanced cancers. Turning to the overall study: Ivuxolimab was an agonistic, fully human IgG2 monoclonal antibody directed against OX40 (CD134), a costimulatory receptor. The paper reports the monotherapy dose-escalation portion (N of about 50 patients) of the phase I ivuxolimab trial. Peripheral TCRbeta sequencing was intended to test whether TCR sequence diversity was altered and clonal T-cell expansion was caused by ivuxolimab. Of the approximately 50 dose-escalation patients, hepatocellular carcinoma was present in approximately 20, melanoma in approximately 15, renal cell carcinoma in 9 and head and neck cancer in 9. Intravenous ivuxolimab was administered to patients every 2 weeks at six dose levels: 0.01, 0.1, 0.3, 1.5, 3 and 10 mg/kg. Patients were allowed to have had prior anti-PD-1, anti-PD-L1 or anti-CTLA-4 therapy, and 40% of the dose-escalation patients had previously received checkpoint inhibitors. Partial responses occurred in three dose-escalation patients: two with cutaneous melanoma and one with hepatocellular carcinoma. In the dose-escalation cohort, 70% to 85% of patients were male, and the mean age was roughly 60 years, with a range of about 23 to 85. Findings and caveats that apply to the study as a whole: In the 0.1-3.0 mg/kg groups, partial responders had among the lowest normalized peripheral clonal expansion, particularly in CD8+ T cells. At doses of 0.1 to 3.0 mg/kg, clonal expansion of both CD4+ and CD8+ T cells in blood was seen between baseline and week 6. Low levels of normalized T-cell clonal expansion were also seen in some nonresponding patients. Antigen specificity was not determined for the clonally expanded peripheral T cells. After ivuxolimab, more expanded clones were found on average in CD8+ T cells than in CD4+ T cells.

To sequence the TCRbeta CDR3 region, genomic DNA was isolated from the sorted cells. The immunoSEQ Assay was used to sequence the TCRbeta CDR3 regions. TCRdb re-hosts the immuneACCESS table, in-frame sequences only. Its copies lack some clones; in the studies checked, an unresolved V gene accounts for under half of them, and the cause for the rest is not known. The sample yields roughly 40,000 clones; roughly 86% were counted once. The leading ten clones occupy 21% of the sample. The trial excluded patients who had a history of autoimmune disease or who were on systemic immunosuppression. Peripheral blood for TCR sequencing was collected from all dose cohorts at baseline, on cycle 4 day 1, and on cycle 7 day 1. The samples were taken from a phase I, first-in-human, multicenter, open-label dose-escalation trial of ivuxolimab. Adults with locally advanced or metastatic melanoma, renal cell carcinoma, hepatocellular carcinoma or head and neck squamous cell carcinoma were enrolled in the trial. CD4+ and CD8+ T cells were sorted separately from peripheral blood before TCR sequencing.

V loses 6 bases, J loses 7 bases, and the germline ends lie 13 bases apart. The CDR3 runs 14 residues from the cysteine to the phenylalanine. Solely the CDR3 DNA is kept, with 42 bases framed from the first base. The germline V gene provides CDR1 SNHLY and CDR2 FYNNEI. This clone was counted at least ten times. The antigen it binds to is not known. The record has no base qualities; no much larger clone is one base away. This TCR derives from an adult with an advanced solid tumor such as melanoma, head and neck, liver or kidney cancer. Recombination joined TRBV2 with TRBJ1-6; the D segment could be TRBD1, given 6 matching bases. Sequences were derived from CD4+ or CD8+ T cells sorted from blood, sampled in a trial of the OX40 agonist ivuxolimab. The nucleotides are TGTGCCAGCAGCTCCTGGGACACAAATTCACCCCTCCACTTT. This yields the protein CASSSWDTNSPLHF. Reference TRBV2 and TRBJ1-6 proteins supply the regions before and after the CDR3; the full variable domain is: EPEVTQTPSHQVTQMGQEVILRCVPISNHLYFYWYRQILGQKVEFLVSFYNNEISEKSEIFDDQFSVERPDGSNFTLKIRSTKLEDSAMYFCASSSWDTNSPLHFGNGTRLTVT.